The next 18 T cell receptor beta chains were all read from a single sample in a study of CD8+ T cells in alopecia areata. Isolated RNA was reverse transcribed into cDNA used as the sequencing template. Profiled with immunoSEQ multiplex PCR; TCRdb holds only in-frame clones, not every one. Counted here are roughly 250,000 clones, around 67% occurring once; the ten biggest clones make up around 1.2%. The sequenced sample was CD4+ T cells sorted from blood, obtained at week 0. These receptor sequences come from a human donor with alopecia areata.

The chain combines TRBV19 with TRBJ1-5; D ambiguous. The V gene's germline CDR1 is LNHDA and CDR2 SQIVND (reference sequence). V was pared by 3 bases and J by 4 bases, with 7 bases between. The CDR3 totals 13 residues. Written as DNA, the CDR3 is TGTGCCAGTAGTATCTTAGGGAATCAGCCCCAGCATTTT. Residues: CASSILGNQPQHF.

This chain links TRBV1 with TRBJ2-4; the table gives TRBD1 as D, unverified against the DNA. TRBV1 is noted as a pseudogene. The CDR3 totals 17 residues. CDR3 nucleotides: TGCACCGCTAACGGACAGGGGGCGACGGAGGTCAAAAACATTCAGTACTTC. Its protein product is CTANGQGATEVKNIQYF.

V usage is TRBV15 and J usage is TRBJ2-1, with a weak D call TRBD2 (5 bases). V lost 0 bases and J lost 6, with 12 bases in between. The CDR3 has 15 residues. Looked up from germline, CDR1 is LNHNV and CDR2 is YYDKDF (reference sequence). The CDR3 DNA reads TGTGCCACCAGCAGAGAGGAGCGGTTGGGCAATGAGCAGTTCTTC. It codes for CATSREERLGNEQFF.

The J gene is TRBJ2-3, the V gene TRBV7-9, with D perhaps TRBD1 (6 bases). The CDR3 covers 14 residues. Trimming took off 5 bases at V and 2 bases at J, with 11 bases between the two ends. The germline CDR1 and CDR2 sequences are SEHNR and FQNEAQ (reference sequence). As DNA, the CDR3 is TGTGCCAGCAGCATCACAGGGTCCACAGATACGCAGTATTTT. This encodes CASSITGSTDTQYF.

The chain employs TRBV27 and TRBJ1-5; TRBD1 matches 8 bases. Germline V lookup: CDR1 MNHEY, CDR2 SMNVEV (reference sequence). V gave up 3 bases and J gave up 1 base; unmatched junction bases: 2. This CDR3 region has 15 residues. CDR3 sequence (DNA): TGTGCCAGCAGTTTCCAGGGGGCAAGCAATCAGCCCCAGCATTTT. This encodes CASSFQGASNQPQHF.

This chain uses TRBV5-1 with TRBJ1-5; the D gene is possibly TRBD1 (6 bases). From germline, CDR1 is SGHRS and CDR2 YFSETQ. Trimming took 0 bases from V and 1 from J, leaving 8 bases between them. CDR3 length: 15 amino acids. The CDR3 sequence: CASSLAGVSNQPQHF. CDR3 coding DNA: TGCGCCAGCAGCTTGGCAGGGGTGAGCAATCAGCCCCAGCATTTT.

J is TRBJ1-2 and V is TRBV4-1; TRBD1 matches 9 bases. Germline V gives CDR1 MGHRA, CDR2 YSYEKL. With V trimmed by 2 bases and J by 3 bases, 10 bases remained unmatched. This CDR3 contains 17 residues. CDR3 in DNA: TGCGCCAGCAGCCAACCGACTCGACAGGGGGACGACTATGGCTACACCTTC. The encoded protein is CASSQPTRQGDDYGYTF.

The genes are TRBV5-1 and TRBJ1-1; 7 bases map to TRBD1. V shed 4 bases, J shed 1 base, and the junction held 4 bases outside the gene matches. The CDR3 spans 14 residues. CDR1 is SGHRS and CDR2 is YFSETQ in the germline V gene. In DNA form, the CDR3 reads TGCGCCAGCAGCAACAGGGGTCCGAACACTGAAGCTTTCTTT. It translates to CASSNRGPNTEAFF.

The chain combines TRBV9 with TRBJ1-2, with TRBD1 as a possible D gene (5 bases). The length of the CDR3 is 13 residues. The V end was cut by 3 bases, the J end by 4 bases, with 10 bases between. The germline V gene has CDR1 SGDLS and CDR2 YYNGEE. CDR3 DNA sequence: TGTGCCAGCAGCGCCCGGGGGGGCTATGGCTACACCTTC. Protein sequence: CASSARGGYGYTF.

A note on this clone: Germline and junction disagree at one end, which may indicate a read error. The chain uses TRBV10-3 and TRBJ2-1, with 9 bases that match TRBD2. Germline values: CDR1 ENHRY, CDR2 SYGVKD. The CDR3 has 16 amino acids. The CDR3 coding sequence is TGTGCCAGCAGTTACACGCGACTAGCGGCGGACAATGAGCAGTTCTTC. It specifies CASSYTRLAADNEQFF.

This clone was seen more than once but under ten times. The chain has TRBV9 and TRBJ2-6; D is perhaps TRBD1 (5 bases). CDR3 size: 16 residues. The germline gives CDR1 SGDLS, CDR2 YYNGEE. V lost 0 bases and J 0 bases, leaving 7 bases between the germline ends. The CDR3 loop is CASSVGQNSGANVLTF. CDR3 sequence (DNA): TGTGCCAGCAGCGTAGGACAGAACTCTGGGGCCAACGTCCTGACTTTC.

This clone has a handful of counts. The V gene is TRBV29-1, the J gene TRBJ1-2, with D possibly being TRBD1 (6 bases). Trimming left V 5 bases short and J 6 bases short, with 13 bases between. The CDR3 has 12 residues. Germline CDR1 reads SQVTM; CDR2 reads ANQGSEA. CDR3 in amino acids: CSVSGTIDGYTF. The DNA for the CDR3 is TGCAGCGTTTCCGGGACAATTGATGGCTACACCTTC. Based on the CDR3 plus reference TRBV29-1 and TRBJ1-2, the full variable domain is SAVISQKPSRDICQRGTSLTIQCQVDSQVTMMFWYRQQPGQSLTLIATANQGSEATYESGFVIDKFPISRPNLTFSTLTVSNMSPEDSSIYLCSVSGTIDGYTFGSGTRLTVV.

The V and J genes are TRBV5-6 and TRBJ2-5; perhaps D is TRBD1 or TRBD2 (7 bases each). CDR3 length: 16 residues. The V and J ends lost 3 bases and 4 bases respectively, with 19 bases between them. From germline, CDR1 is SGHDT and CDR2 YYEEEE. CDR3 in amino acids: CASSSAGTAGRETQYF. DNA for the CDR3: TGTGCCAGCAGCTCGGCCGGGACAGCGGGACGAGAGACCCAGTACTTC.

The rearrangement links TRBV7-2 to TRBJ2-1, with 9 bases lining up with TRBD1. CDR1 is SGHTA and CDR2 is FQGNSA in the germline V gene. CDR3 length equals 13 residues. Trimming at V came to 2 bases and at J to 10 bases, leaving 3 bases not matched to a gene. The CDR3 nucleotides read TGTGCCAGCAGCTTAACTACAGGGGGCGAGCAGTTCTTC. Translated: CASSLTTGGEQFF. The full variable domain, completed using reference TRBV7-2 and TRBJ2-1, is GAGVSQSPSNKVTEKGKDVELRCDPISGHTALYWYRQSLGQGLEFLIYFQGNSAPDKSGLPSDRFSAERTGGSVSTLTIQRTQQEDSAVYLCASSLTTGGEQFFGPGTRLTVL.

This clone was observed a handful of times. The chain couples TRBV15 to TRBJ1-4, with TRBD1 identical over 7 bases. Unmatched junction bases numbered 7, after V lost 5 bases and J lost 10 bases. Germline V gene data show CDR1 as LNHNV and CDR2 as YYDKDF (reference sequence). This CDR3 has 13 residues. Here the CDR3 reads CATSPRRQGKLFF. As DNA, the CDR3 is TGTGCCACCAGCCCCCGCCGACAGGGAAAACTGTTTTTT.

CDR3 DNA sequence: TGTGCCTGGAGTGTACTCGGGACAGGGGGGACTGAAGCTTTCTTT. As protein: CAWSVLGTGGTEAFF. V and J are TRBV30 and TRBJ1-1; 11 nucleotides align to TRBD1. Germline CDR1 and CDR2: GTSNPN and SVGIG (reference sequence). V lost 0 bases and J lost 5; bases outside the gene matches: 5. The CDR3 is made up of 15 amino acids. The whole variable domain, filled in from reference TRBV30 and TRBJ1-1, reads SQTIHQWPATLVQPVGSPLSLECTVEGTSNPNLYWYRQAAGRGLQLLFYSVGIGQISSEVPQNLSASRPQDRQFILSSKKLLLSDSGFYLCAWSVLGTGGTEAFFGQGTRLTVV.

This chain joins TRBV11-2 and TRBJ1-6, with 7 bases aligning to TRBD1. This CDR3 contains 16 residues. Germline V CDR1 and CDR2: SGHAT, FQNNGV. V dropped 6 bases and J dropped 0; count of bases not matched to a gene: 5. In DNA form, the CDR3 reads TGTGCCAGCAGTTTCAGGGACAGCTCCTATAATTCACCCCTCCACTTT. Residues: CASSFRDSSYNSPLHF.

The rearrangement links TRBV7-3 to TRBJ2-1; D not resolved. The CDR3 covers 16 residues. The V end was cut by 2 bases, the J end by 7 bases, with 18 bases between. CDR1 is SGHTA and CDR2 is FQGTGA in the germline V gene. CDR3 DNA sequence: TGTGCCAGCAGCTTAGTACAAGGGCCAGTTCAAAATGAGCAGTTCTTC. The encoded protein is CASSLVQGPVQNEQFF.